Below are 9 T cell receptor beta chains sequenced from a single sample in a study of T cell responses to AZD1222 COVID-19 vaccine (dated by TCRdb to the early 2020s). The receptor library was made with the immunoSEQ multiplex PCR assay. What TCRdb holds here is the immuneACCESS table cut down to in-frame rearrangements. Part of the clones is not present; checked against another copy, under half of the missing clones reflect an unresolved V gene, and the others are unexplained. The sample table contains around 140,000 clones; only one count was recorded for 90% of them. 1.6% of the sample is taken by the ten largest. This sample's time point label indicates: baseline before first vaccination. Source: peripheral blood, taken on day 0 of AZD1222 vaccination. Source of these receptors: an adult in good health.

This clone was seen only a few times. The CDR3 DNA is TGTGCCAGCAGTCAACTAGGGGTTTCGGGAAACACCATATATTTT. This gives the protein CASSQLGVSGNTIYF. V usage is TRBV28 and J usage is TRBJ1-3; D may be TRBD1 (5 bases). CDR1 MDHEN and CDR2 SYDVKM come from the germline V gene. Trimming left V 5 bases short and J 4 bases short, with 15 bases between. The CDR3 has 15 amino acids.

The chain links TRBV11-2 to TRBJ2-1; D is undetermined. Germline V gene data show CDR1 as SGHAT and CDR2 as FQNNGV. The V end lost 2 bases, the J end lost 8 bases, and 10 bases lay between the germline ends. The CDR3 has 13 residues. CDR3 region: CASSLYLSDEQFF. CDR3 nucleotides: TGTGCCAGCAGCTTATACCTGAGTGATGAGCAGTTCTTC.

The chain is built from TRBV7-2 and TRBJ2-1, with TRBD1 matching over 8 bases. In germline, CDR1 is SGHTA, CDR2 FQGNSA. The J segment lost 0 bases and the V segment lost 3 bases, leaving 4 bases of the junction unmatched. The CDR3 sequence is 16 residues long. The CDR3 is CASSFTGGTSYNEQFF. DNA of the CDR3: TGTGCCAGCAGCTTTACAGGGGGAACCTCCTACAATGAGCAGTTCTTC.

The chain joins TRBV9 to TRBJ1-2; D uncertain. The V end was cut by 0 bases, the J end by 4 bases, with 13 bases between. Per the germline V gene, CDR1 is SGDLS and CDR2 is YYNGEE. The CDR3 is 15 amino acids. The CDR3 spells CASSVEDGTIYGYTF. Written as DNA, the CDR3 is TGTGCCAGCAGCGTAGAAGACGGTACGATCTATGGCTACACCTTC.

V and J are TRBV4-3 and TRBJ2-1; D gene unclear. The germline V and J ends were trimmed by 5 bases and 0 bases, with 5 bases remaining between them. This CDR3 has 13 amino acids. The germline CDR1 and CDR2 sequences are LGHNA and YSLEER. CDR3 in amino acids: CASSLVSYNEQFF. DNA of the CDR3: TGCGCCAGCAGCTTGGTCTCCTACAATGAGCAGTTCTTC.

The CDR3, as DNA: TGTGCCAGCGGGTACACTGAAGCTTTCTTT. Its protein is CASGYTEAFF. The chain combines TRBV28 with TRBJ1-1; D uncertain. Germline CDR1 and CDR2: MDHEN and SYDVKM. The V gene lost 8 bases and the J gene lost 3 bases, with 4 bases spanning the gap. The CDR3 is 10 residues long.

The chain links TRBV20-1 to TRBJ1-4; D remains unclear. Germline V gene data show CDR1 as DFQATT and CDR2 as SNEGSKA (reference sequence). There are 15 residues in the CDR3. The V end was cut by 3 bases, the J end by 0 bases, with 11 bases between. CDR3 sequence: CSASYGGATNEKLFF. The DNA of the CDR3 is TGCAGTGCTAGTTACGGTGGCGCAACTAATGAAAAACTGTTTTTT.

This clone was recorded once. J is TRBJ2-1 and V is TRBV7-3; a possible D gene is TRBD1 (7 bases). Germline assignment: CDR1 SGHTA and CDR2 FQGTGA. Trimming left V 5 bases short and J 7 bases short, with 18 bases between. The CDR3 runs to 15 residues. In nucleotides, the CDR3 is TGTGCCAGCAGCAAGGACAGGAGGGAGAGGAATGAGCAGTTCTTC. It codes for CASSKDRRERNEQFF.

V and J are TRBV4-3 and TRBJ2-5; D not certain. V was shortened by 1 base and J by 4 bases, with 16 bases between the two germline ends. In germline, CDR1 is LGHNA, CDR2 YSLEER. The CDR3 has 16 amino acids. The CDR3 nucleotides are TGCGCCAGCAGCCAAGCACGGTCCCACCCGCCAGAGACCCAGTACTTC. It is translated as CASSQARSHPPETQYF.